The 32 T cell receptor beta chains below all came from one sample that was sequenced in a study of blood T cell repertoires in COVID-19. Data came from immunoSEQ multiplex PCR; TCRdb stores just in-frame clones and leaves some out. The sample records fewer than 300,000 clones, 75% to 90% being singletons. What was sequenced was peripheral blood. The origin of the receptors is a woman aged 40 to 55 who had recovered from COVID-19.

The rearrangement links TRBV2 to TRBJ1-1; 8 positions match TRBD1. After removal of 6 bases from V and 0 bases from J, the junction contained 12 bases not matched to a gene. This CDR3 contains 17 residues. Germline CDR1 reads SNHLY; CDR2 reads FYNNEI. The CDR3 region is CASSHPRGPLLNTEAFF. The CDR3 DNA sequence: TGTGCCAGCAGCCACCCCAGGGGGCCCTTACTGAACACTGAAGCTTTCTTT. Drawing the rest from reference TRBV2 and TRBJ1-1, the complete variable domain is EPEVTQTPSHQVTQMGQEVILRCVPISNHLYFYWYRQILGQKVEFLVSFYNNEISEKSEIFDDQFSVERPDGSNFTLKIRSTKLEDSAMYFCASSHPRGPLLNTEAFFGQGTRLTVV.

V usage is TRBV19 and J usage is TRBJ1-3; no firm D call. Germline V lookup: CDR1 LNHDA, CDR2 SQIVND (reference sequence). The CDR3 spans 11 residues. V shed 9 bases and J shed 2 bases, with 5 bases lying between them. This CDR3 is CASRAGNTIYF. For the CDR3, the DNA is TGTGCCAGCCGGGCTGGAAACACCATATATTTT. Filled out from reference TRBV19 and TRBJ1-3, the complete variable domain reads DGGITQSPKYLFRKEGQNVTLSCEQNLNHDAMYWYRQDPGQGLRLIYYSQIVNDFQKGDIAEGYSVSREKKESFPLTVTSAQKNPTAFYLCASRAGNTIYFGEGSWLTVV.

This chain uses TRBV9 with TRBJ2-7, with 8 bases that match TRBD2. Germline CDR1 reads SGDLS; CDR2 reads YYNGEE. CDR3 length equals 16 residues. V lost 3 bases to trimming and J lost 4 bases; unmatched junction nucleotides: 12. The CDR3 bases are TGTGCCAGCAGCGCCTCCCGGACTAGCCGGGCGTACGAGCAGTACTTC. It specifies CASSASRTSRAYEQYF.

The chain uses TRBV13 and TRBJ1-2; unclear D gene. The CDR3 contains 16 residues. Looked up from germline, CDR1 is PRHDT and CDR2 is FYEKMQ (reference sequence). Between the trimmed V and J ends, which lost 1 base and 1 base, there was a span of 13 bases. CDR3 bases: TGTGCCAGCAGCTTAGATGGCAGAGCGATTAACTATGGCTACACCTTC. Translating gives CASSLDGRAINYGYTF.

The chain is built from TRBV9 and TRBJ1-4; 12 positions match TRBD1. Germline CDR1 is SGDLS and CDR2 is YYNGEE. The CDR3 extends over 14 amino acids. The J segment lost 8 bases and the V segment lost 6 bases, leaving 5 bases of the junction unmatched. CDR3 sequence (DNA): TGTGCCAGCAACAGGGGGACAGGGGGCGAAAAACTGTTTTTT. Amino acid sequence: CASNRGTGGEKLFF.

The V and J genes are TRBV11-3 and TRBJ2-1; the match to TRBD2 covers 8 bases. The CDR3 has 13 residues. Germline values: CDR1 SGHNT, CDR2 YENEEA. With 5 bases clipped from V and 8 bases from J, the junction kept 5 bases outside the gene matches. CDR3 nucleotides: TGTGCCAGCAGCGCGGGGACTAGGCATGAGCAGTTCTTC. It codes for CASSAGTRHEQFF.

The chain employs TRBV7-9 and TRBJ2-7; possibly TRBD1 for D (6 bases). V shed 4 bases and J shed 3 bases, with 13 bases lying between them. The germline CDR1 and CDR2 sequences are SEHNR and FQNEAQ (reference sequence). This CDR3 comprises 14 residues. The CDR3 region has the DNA TGTGCCAGCAGCTCCCCGGACAGAAACTACGAGCAGTACTTC. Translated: CASSSPDRNYEQYF. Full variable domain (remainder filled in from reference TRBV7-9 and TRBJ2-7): DTGVSQNPRHKITKRGQNVTFRCDPISEHNRLYWYRQTLGQGPEFLTYFQNEAQLEKSRLLSDRFSAERPKGSFSTLEIQRTEQGDSAMYLCASSSPDRNYEQYFGPGTRLTVT.

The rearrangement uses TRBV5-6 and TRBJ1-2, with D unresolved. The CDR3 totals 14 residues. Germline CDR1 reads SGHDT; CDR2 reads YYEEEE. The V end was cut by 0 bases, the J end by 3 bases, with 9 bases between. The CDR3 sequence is CASSLGASYYGYTF. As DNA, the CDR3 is TGTGCCAGCAGCTTGGGGGCCAGCTACTATGGCTACACCTTC.

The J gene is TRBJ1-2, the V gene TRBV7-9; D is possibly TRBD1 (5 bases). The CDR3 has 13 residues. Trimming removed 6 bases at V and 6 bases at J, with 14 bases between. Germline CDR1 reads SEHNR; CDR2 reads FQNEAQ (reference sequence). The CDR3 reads CASRIEADNGYTF. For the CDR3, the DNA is TGTGCCAGCAGGATAGAGGCGGACAATGGCTACACCTTC.

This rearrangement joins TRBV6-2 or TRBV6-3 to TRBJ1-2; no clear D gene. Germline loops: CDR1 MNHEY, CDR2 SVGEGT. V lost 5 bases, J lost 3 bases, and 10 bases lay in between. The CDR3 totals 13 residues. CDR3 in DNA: TGTGCCAGCAGTCCCGGAGCCTACTATGGCTACACCTTC. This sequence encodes CASSPGAYYGYTF.

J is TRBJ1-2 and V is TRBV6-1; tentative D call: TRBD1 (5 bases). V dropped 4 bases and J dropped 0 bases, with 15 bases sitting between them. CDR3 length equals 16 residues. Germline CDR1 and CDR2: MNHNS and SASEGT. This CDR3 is CASSGRGGLANYGYTF. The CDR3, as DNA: TGTGCCAGCAGTGGGAGGGGAGGGTTAGCTAACTATGGCTACACCTTC.

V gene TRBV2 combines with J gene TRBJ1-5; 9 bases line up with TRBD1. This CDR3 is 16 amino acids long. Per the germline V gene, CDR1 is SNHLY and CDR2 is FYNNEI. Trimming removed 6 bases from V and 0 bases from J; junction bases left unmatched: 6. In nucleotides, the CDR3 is TGTGCCAGCAGGAAAACGGACAGGGGTAGCAATCAGCCCCAGCATTTT. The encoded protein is CASRKTDRGSNQPQHF. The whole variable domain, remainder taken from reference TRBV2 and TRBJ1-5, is EPEVTQTPSHQVTQMGQEVILRCVPISNHLYFYWYRQILGQKVEFLVSFYNNEISEKSEIFDDQFSVERPDGSNFTLKIRSTKLEDSAMYFCASRKTDRGSNQPQHFGDGTRLSIL.

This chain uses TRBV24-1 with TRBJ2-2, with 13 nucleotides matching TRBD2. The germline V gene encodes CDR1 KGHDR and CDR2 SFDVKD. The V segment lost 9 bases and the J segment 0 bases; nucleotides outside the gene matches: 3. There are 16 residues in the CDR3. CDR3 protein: CATGTSGAPNTGELFF. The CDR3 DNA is TGTGCCACCGGGACTAGCGGGGCCCCGAACACCGGGGAGCTGTTTTTT.

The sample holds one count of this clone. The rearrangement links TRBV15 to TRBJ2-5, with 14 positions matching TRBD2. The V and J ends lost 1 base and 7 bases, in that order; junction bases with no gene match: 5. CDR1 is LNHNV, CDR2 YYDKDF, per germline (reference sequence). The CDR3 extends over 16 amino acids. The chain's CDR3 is CATSRGTSGGWGTQYF. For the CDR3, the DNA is TGTGCCACCAGCAGAGGGACTAGCGGGGGGTGGGGGACCCAGTACTTC. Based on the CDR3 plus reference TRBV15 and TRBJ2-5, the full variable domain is DAMVIQNPRYQVTQFGKPVTLSCSQTLNHNVMYWYQQKSSQAPKLLFHYYDKDFNNEADTPDNFQSRRPNTSFCFLDIRSPGLGDTAMYLCATSRGTSGGWGTQYFGPGTRLLVL.

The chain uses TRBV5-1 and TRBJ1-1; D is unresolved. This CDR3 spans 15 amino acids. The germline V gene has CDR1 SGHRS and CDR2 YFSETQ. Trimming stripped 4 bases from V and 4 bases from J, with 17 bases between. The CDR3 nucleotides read TGCGCCAGCAGCCCAAGACACCGGGGTGGCACTGAAGCTTTCTTT. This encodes CASSPRHRGGTEAFF.

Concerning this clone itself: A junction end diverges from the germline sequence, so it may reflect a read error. The CDR3 is CASSLDRIASYTF. CDR3 sequence (DNA): TGTGCCAGCAGTTTGGACAGGATAGCATCCTACACCTTC. V and J are TRBV5-6 and TRBJ1-2, with 7 bases that match TRBD1. Germline values: CDR1 SGHDT, CDR2 YYEEEE. The CDR3 spans 13 residues.

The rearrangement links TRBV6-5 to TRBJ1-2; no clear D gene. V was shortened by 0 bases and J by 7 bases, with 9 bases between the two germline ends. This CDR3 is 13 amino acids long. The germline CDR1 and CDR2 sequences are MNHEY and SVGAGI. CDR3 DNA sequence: TGTGCCAGCAGTTACTCTGGAGTGGCTGGCTACACCTTC. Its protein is CASSYSGVAGYTF.

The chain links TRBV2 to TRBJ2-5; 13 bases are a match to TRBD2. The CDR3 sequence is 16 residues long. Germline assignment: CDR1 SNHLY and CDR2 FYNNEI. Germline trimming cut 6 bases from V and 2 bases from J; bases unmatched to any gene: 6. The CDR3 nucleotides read TGTGCCAGCAGCCGACTAGCGGGGGGCCCTCAAGAGACCCAGTACTTC. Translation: CASSRLAGGPQETQYF.

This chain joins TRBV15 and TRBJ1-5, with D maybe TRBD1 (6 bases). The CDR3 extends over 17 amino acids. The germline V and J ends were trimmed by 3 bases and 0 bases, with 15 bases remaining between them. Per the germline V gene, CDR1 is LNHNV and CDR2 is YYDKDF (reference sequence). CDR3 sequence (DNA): TGTGCCACCAGCAGCCCTTCGAAGGGGGATAGCAATCAGCCCCAGCATTTT. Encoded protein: CATSSPSKGDSNQPQHF.

The CDR3 loop is CASSQLAGSNEQYF. CDR3 coding DNA: TGTGCCAGCAGCCAACTAGCGGGGTCGAACGAGCAGTACTTC. The rearrangement links TRBV3-1 (or the pseudogene TRBV3-2) to TRBJ2-7, with 9 bases identical to TRBD2. This CDR3 is 14 amino acids long. The V segment lost 2 bases and the J segment 5 bases; nucleotides outside the gene matches: 4. Germline CDR1 LGHDT, CDR2 YNNKEL (reference sequence).

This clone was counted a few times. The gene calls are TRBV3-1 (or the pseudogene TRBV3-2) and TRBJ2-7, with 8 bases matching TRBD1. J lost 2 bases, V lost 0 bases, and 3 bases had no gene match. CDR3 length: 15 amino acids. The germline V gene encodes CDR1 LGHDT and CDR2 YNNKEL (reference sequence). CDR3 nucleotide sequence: TGTGCCAGCAGCCAAGATCCGGGACAGGCCTACGAGCAGTACTTC. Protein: CASSQDPGQAYEQYF.

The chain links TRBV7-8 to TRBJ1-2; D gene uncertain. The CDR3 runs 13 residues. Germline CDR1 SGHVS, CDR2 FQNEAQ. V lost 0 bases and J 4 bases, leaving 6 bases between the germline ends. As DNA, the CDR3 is TGTGCCAGCAGCTTAGCACACAGCTATGGCTACACCTTC. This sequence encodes CASSLAHSYGYTF.

CDR3 nucleotide sequence: TGTGCCAGCAGCGCCCCGTATTTT. Amino acid sequence: CASSAPYF. The rearrangement joins TRBV9 to TRBJ1-3; D is unclear. Germline CDR1 SGDLS, CDR2 YYNGEE. V lost 3 bases and J lost 16, with 5 bases in between. This CDR3 spans 8 amino acids.

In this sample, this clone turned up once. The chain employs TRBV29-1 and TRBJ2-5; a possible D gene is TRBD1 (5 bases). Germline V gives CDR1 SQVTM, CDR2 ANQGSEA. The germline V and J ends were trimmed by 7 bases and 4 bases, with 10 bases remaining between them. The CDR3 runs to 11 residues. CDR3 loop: CSAKGPETQYF. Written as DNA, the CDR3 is TGCAGCGCCAAGGGGCCAGAGACCCAGTACTTC.

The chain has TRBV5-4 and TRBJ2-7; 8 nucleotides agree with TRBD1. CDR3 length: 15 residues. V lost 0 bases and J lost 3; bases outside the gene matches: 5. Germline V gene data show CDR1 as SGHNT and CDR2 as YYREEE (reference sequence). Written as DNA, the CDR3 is TGTGCCAGCAGCTTGGGGACAGGGATAGTCTACGAGCAGTACTTC. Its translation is CASSLGTGIVYEQYF.

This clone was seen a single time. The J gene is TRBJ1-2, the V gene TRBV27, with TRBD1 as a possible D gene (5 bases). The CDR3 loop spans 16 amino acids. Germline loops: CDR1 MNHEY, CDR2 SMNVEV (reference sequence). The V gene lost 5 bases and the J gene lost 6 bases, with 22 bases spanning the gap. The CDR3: CASSRLTMGGTDGYTF. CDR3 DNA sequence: TGTGCCAGCAGTCGGCTGACCATGGGGGGGACCGATGGCTACACCTTC.

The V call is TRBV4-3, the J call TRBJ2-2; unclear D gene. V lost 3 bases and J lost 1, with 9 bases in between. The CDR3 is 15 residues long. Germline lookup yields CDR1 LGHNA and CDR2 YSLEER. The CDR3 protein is CASSHLAGNTGELFF. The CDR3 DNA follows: TGCGCCAGCAGCCACCTGGCAGGGAACACCGGGGAGCTGTTTTTT.

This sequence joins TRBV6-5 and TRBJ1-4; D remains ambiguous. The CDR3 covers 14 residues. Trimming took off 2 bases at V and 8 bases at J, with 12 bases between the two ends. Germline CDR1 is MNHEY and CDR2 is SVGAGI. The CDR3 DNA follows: TGTGCCAGCAGTTACCGGGGATTCAACGAAAAACTGTTTTTT. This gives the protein CASSYRGFNEKLFF.

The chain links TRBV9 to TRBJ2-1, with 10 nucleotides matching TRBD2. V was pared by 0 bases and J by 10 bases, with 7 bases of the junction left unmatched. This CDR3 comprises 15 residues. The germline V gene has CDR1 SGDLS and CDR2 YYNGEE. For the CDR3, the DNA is TGTGCCAGCAGCGTAGGGACTAGCGGTTTCGGGGAGCAGTTCTTC. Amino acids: CASSVGTSGFGEQFF.

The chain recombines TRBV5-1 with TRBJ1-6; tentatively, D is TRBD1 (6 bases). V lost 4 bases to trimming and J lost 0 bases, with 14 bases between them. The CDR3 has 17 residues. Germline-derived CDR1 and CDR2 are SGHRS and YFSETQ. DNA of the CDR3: TGCGCCAGCAGCCCCGGGACATCGAGCTCCTATAATTCACCCCTCCACTTT. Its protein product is CASSPGTSSSYNSPLHF. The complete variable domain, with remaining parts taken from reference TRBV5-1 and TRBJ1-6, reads KAGVTQTPRYLIKTRGQQVTLSCSPISGHRSVSWYQQTPGQGLQFLFEYFSETQRNKGNFPGRFSGRQFSNSRSEMNVSTLELGDSALYLCASSPGTSSSYNSPLHFGNGTRLTVT.

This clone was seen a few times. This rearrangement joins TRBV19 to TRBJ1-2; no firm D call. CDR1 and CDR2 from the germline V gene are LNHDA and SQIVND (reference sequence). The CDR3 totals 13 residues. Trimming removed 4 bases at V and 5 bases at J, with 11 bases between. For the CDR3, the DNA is TGTGCCAGTAGTAATACGGCGGGGTATGGCTACACCTTC. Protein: CASSNTAGYGYTF. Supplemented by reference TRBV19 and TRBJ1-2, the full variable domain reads DGGITQSPKYLFRKEGQNVTLSCEQNLNHDAMYWYRQDPGQGLRLIYYSQIVNDFQKGDIAEGYSVSREKKESFPLTVTSAQKNPTAFYLCASSNTAGYGYTFGSGTRLTVV.

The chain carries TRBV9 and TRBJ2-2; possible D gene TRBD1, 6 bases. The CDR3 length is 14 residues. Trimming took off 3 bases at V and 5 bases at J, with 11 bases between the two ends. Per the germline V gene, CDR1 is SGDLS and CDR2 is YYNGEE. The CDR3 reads CASSAGVGTGELFF. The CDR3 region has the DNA TGTGCCAGCAGCGCAGGGGTTGGGACCGGGGAGCTGTTTTTT.